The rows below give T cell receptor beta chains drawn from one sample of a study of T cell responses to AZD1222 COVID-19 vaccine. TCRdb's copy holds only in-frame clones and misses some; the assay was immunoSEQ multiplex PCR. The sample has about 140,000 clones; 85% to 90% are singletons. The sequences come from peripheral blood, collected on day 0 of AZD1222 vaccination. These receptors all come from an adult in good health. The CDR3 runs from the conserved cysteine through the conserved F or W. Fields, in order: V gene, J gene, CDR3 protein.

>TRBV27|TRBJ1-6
CASSLQGNSDSPLHF
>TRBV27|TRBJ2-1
CASTRSGGTEYNEQFF
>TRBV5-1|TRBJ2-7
CASSSTGTGAEQYF
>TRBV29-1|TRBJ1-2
CSVEEGLRYGYTF
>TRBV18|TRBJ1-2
CASSPDREGGYTF
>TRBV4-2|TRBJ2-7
CASSQDGSMEQYF
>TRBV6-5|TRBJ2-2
CASSYQQGGGELFF
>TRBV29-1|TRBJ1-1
CSVQRTALNTEAFF
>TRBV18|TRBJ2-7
CASSPRVSRSYEQYF
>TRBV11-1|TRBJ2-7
CASSLFGDPSYEQYF
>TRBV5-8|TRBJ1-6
CASSFLDHSPLHF
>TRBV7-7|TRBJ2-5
CASSRDGETQYF
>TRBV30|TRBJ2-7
CAWSANYRDQHEQYF
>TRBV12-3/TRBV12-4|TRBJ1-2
CASLDIAYGYTF
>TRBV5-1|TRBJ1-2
CASSEGQGPYGYTF
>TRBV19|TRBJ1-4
CASKSGTGEKLFF
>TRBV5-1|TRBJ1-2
CASSSRDSLGYGYTF
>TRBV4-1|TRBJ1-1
CASSQEHRSGTEAFF
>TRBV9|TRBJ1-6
CASSVAGTGSPLHF
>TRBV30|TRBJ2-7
CAWDRGPYEQYF
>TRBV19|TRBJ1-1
CASSIEGIGRMNTEAFF
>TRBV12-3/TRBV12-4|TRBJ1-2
CASSGHREFGYTF
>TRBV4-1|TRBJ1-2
CASSQGGGPTNPGYTF
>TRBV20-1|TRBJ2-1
CSASANSYNEQFF
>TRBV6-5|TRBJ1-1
CASSLGPNTEAFF
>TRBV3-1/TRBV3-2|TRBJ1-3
CASSLTGSGNTIYF
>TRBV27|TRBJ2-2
CASSFWNTGELFF
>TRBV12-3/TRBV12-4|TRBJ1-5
CASSRESNQPQHF
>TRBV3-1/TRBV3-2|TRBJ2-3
CASKVAGGLGDTQYF
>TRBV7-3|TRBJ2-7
CASSPTGTYEQYF
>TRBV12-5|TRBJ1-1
CASGAGGTEAFF
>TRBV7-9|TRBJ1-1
CASSLSGGLGNTEAFF
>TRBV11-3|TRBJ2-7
CASSLDTGSEQYF
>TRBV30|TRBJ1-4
CAWNEQGTGEKLFF
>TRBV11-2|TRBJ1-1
CASSPTDRIDTEAFF
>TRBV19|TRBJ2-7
CASSHSALDYEQYF
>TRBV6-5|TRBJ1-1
CASSSPTGGNTEAFF
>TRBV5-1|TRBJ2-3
CASSWAPSRGDTQYF
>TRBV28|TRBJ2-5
CASSRAGSQETQYF
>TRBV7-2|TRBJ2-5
CASSYTGLDQETQYF
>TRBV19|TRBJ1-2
CASSMNGRRGYTF
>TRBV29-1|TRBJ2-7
CSVEDREGYEQYF
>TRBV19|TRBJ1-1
CASRMDSANRAEAFF
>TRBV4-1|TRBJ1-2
CASSQDPQGYGYTF
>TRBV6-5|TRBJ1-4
CASTGGSGEKLFF
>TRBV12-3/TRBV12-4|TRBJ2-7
CASSRQDYEQYF
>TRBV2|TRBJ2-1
CASGTSGRRSYNEQFF
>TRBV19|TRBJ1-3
CASSIGQGRTGNTIYF
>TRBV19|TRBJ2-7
CASSIVTSAGEQYF
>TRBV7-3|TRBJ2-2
CASSSGTSGAGELFF
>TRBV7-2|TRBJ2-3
CASSLRLVADTQYF